Each of the 10 T cell receptor delta chains below was sequenced from the same sample in a study of DNA immune sequencing with unique molecular identifiers. A 32-plex genomic DNA assay used primers for all 8 TRDV and 4 TRDJ genes. The library had 12-nucleotide UMIs introduced over around 3 barcoding cycles, then a second adapter PCR. TCRdb re-called clones from the multiplex PCR reads via CATT. This table has a few thousand delta-chain clones, roughly 12% appearing once. The sequenced sample consisted of gamma-delta T cells enriched from blood buffy coat, or unenriched PBMCs (not recorded which). Source of these receptors: a human donor in good health.

On this clone: The protein TCRdb lists belongs to a much larger clone and differs from this DNA's translation at residue 17, which points to a read error; the protein shown is made from the DNA. The V and J genes are TRDV1 and TRDJ1, with D possibly called TRDD2 or TRDD3 (7 bases each). In the absence of a J gene in TCRdb, the DNA was matched to germline to assign it here. The CDR3 totals 22 residues. Germline values: CDR1 TSWWSYY, CDR2 QGS. The V gene lost 0 bases and the J gene lost 8 bases, with 37 bases spanning the gap. CDR3 in amino acids: CALGELRPAFLPSNLGATKLIF. The CDR3 DNA is TGTGCTCTTGGGGAACTAAGGCCCGCCTTCCTTCCCTCCAATCTGGGGGCTACCAAACTCATCTTT.

There are a few counts of this clone. This DNA's translation differs at residue 10 from TCRdb's protein, which comes from a much larger clone; a read error is likely, and the protein shown is translated from the DNA. V is TRDV2 and J is TRDJ1, with 8 bases fitting TRDD3. This CDR3 has 19 amino acids. CDR1 is GEAIGNYY and CDR2 is EKD in the germline V gene. The junction had 14 bases not matched to a gene; V was cut back by 0 bases and J by 0 bases. The DNA for the CDR3 is TGTGCCTGTGACACCCTTACTGGGGGTTGTGAAGGGTACACCGATAAACTCATCTTT. Protein product: CACDTLTGGCEGYTDKLIF.

CDR3: CALALDSCYWGPTLYTDKLIF. DNA of the CDR3: TGTGCTCTTGCGCTTGATTCCTGTTACTGGGGGCCAACACTGTACACCGATAAACTCATCTTT. The chain employs TRDV1 and TRDJ1, with TRDD3 matching 8 bases. The CDR3 consists of 21 residues. V was pared by 7 bases and J by 0 bases, with 25 bases of the junction left unmatched. Germline V CDR1 and CDR2: TSWWSYY, QGS.

This clone was detected only a few times. A read error may explain this, as a much larger clone is one base away. CDR3 in DNA: TGTGCCTGTGACAAGGTGGAACTGGGGGACGTGGCACCAAGCTCCTGGGACACCCGACAGATGTTTTTC. Its translation: CACDKVELGDVAPSSWDTRQMFF. This rearrangement joins TRDV2 to TRDJ3, with TRDD3 matching over 9 bases. The V segment lost 2 bases and the J segment 0 bases; nucleotides outside the gene matches: 19. The length of the CDR3 is 23 residues. Germline CDR1 and CDR2: GEAIGNYY and EKD.

About this clone itself: This probably arose from a read error, given a far larger clone one base away. This CDR3 is also generated by other DNA sequences in the sample. This chain connects TRDV2 to TRDJ1; 12 bases match TRDD3. CDR3 length equals 20 residues. Germline CDR1 reads GEAIGNYY; CDR2 reads EKD. The junction had 17 bases not matched to a gene; V was cut back by 4 bases and J by 0 bases. CDR3 DNA sequence: TGTGCCTGTGATGCGGTACTGGGGGATACCCAATACCTGTACACCGATAAACTCATCTTT. It translates to CACDAVLGDTQYLYTDKLIF.

About this clone: A far larger clone is just one base off, so this is likely a read error. Other DNA sequences in the same sample also yield this CDR3. CDR3 sequence reads: CACDTLSTGGYGADKLIF. CDR3 nucleotide sequence: TGTGCTTGTGACACTCTAAGTACTGGGGGATACGGCGCCGATAAACTCATCTTT. The chain combines TRDV2 with TRDJ1; the match to TRDD3 covers 13 bases. Germline V gene sequence: CDR1 GEAIGNYY, CDR2 EKD. The CDR3 contains 18 residues.

Only a few counts were recorded for this clone. A read error is likely here: a far larger clone is one base away. The sample carries other DNA sequences with the same CDR3. V is TRDV2 and J is TRDJ1; 10 nucleotides line up with TRDD3. The CDR3 covers 15 residues. Germline loops: CDR1 GEAIGNYY, CDR2 EKD. V trimming: 3 bases; J trimming: 4 bases; junction bases outside the gene matches: 7. The CDR3 is CACDLLGDRGDKLIF. CDR3 DNA: TGTGCCTGTGACCTTCTGGGGGATAGGGGCGATAAACTCATCTTT.

The chain has TRDV1 and TRDJ1; 8 bases fit TRDD3. The germline V gene encodes CDR1 TSWWSYY and CDR2 QGS. With 2 bases clipped from V and 4 bases from J, the junction kept 9 bases outside the gene matches. The CDR3 covers 16 residues. The CDR3 here is CALGEAAMGDYDKLIF. The CDR3 DNA follows: TGTGCTCTTGGGGAAGCAGCGATGGGGGATTACGATAAACTCATCTTT.

In this sample, this clone turned up a few times. The TCRdb record carries a much larger clone's protein, which differs from this DNA's translation at residue 4; a read error is the likely cause, and the protein listed here is the DNA translation. The chain employs TRDV2 and TRDJ1; 10 bases line up with TRDD3. V lost 5 bases, J lost 0 bases, and 17 bases stayed unmatched. Germline V lookup: CDR1 GEAIGNYY, CDR2 EKD. This CDR3 region has 19 residues. CDR3: CACVNLSDGGYMYTDKLIF. Here the CDR3 DNA reads TGTGCCTGTGTCAACCTTAGCGATGGGGGATACATGTACACCGATAAACTCATCTTT.

With regard to this clone: A much bigger clone sits one base away, suggesting this may be a read error. Within the sample, other DNA sequences also encode this same CDR3. The gene calls are TRDV2 and TRDJ3; 8 nucleotides match TRDD3. The germline V gene encodes CDR1 GEAIGNYY and CDR2 EKD. This CDR3 spans 21 amino acids. CDR3 amino acids: CACDTPYRGIRNSWDTRQMFF. The CDR3 DNA follows: TGTGCCTGCGACACGCCCTACAGAGGGATACGCAATTCCTGGGACACCCGACAGATGTTTTTC.